This T cell receptor beta chain was profiled in a study of cytomegalovirus exposure and HLA in healthy donors. With V trimmed by 5 bases and J by 3 bases, 9 bases remained unmatched. CDR3 length equals 16 residues. Germline V gives CDR1 SEHNR, CDR2 FQNEAQ (reference sequence). Assay used: immunoSEQ multiplex PCR; TCRdb lists only in-frame clones, some missing. The sample has 120,000 or so clones, roughly 95% seen once. Points from the study as a whole: That first-cohort TCR clusters tended to co-occur in the 100 to 150 validation repertoires was found in a later analysis.

Worth noting for this clone: Antigen unknown.

The sequence came from a young man in good health and CMV-seronegative. This rearrangement joins TRBV7-9 to TRBJ2-5, with 10 bases fitting TRBD1. The sample comprised PBMCs. The CDR3 DNA sequence: TGTGCCAGCAGCATACCTAGGACAGGGGGGGAAGAGACCCAGTACTTC. Translation gives CASSIPRTGGEETQYF.